This T cell receptor (beta chain) was profiled in a study of beta chain features in type 1 diabetes. Germline values: CDR1 LNHDA, CDR2 SQIVND (reference sequence). CDR3 length equals 17 residues. Trimming stripped 5 bases from V and 4 bases from J, with 24 bases between. The investigators reverse transcribed all of the isolated RNA, so they sequenced expressed TCRB transcripts. Sequenced by immunoSEQ multiplex PCR; TCRdb stores in-frame clones only, minus some. The data contain a few hundred thousand clones, about 20% of them seen just once; the ten biggest clones take up around 0.044%. Once sorted, every population was more than 95% pure.

Sequenced input: naive CD4+ T cells from blood. The V call is TRBV19, the J call TRBJ2-7; D may be TRBD1 (6 bases). The sequence derives from a woman between 18 and 29 years old in good health. The CDR3 here is CASSLSKGGRLLYEQYF. The CDR3 DNA follows: TGTGCCAGTAGTCTGTCGAAAGGGGGAAGGCTACTATACGAGCAGTACTTC.